The T cell receptor (beta chain) described here comes from a study of cytomegalovirus exposure and HLA in healthy donors. Overall study results and limits: Three CMV-associated chains were confirmed in vitro to be specific for CMV antigens. Rare sequences made up most TCRs, while some public TCRs were found in many donors. In a later analysis, first-cohort TCR clusters were found to tend to co-occur in the 130 or so validation repertoires.

In its sample, this clone was seen once. The antigen remains unidentified. Generated by immunoSEQ multiplex PCR, the TCRdb table keeps only in-frame clones and is missing some. The profile shows approximately 100,000 clones, 80% to 95% of them singletons. Germline V gene lookup returns CDR1 SGHRS and CDR2 YFSETQ. Deletions cut 5 bases from V and 4 bases from J, with 12 bases between. The CDR3 loop spans 14 amino acids. Sequenced: PBMCs. This TCR was recovered from a woman aged 25-40 years in good health and CMV-seropositive. The rearrangement uses TRBV5-1 and TRBJ1-4; no clear D gene. The CDR3 nucleotides are TGCGCCAGCAGTTTAGGCCCGGGTAATGAAAAACTGTTTTTT. Amino acids: CASSLGPGNEKLFF.